A single sample gave rise to the 6 T cell receptor beta chains below, sequenced in a study of blood T cell repertoires in COVID-19. Clones were read by immunoSEQ multiplex PCR, and TCRdb kept only the in-frame ones, dropping some. The sample carries about 73,000 clones, about 88% recorded once. The sample consisted of peripheral blood. These receptors were collected from an elderly woman with active or convalescent COVID-19.

The chain links TRBV4-3 to TRBJ1-4, with a weak D call TRBD1 (6 bases). Germline values: CDR1 LGHNA, CDR2 YSLEER. This CDR3 region has 14 residues. V was clipped by 5 bases and J by 3 bases, with 10 bases between them. In DNA form, the CDR3 reads TGCGCCAGCAGCTCGGGACAACCTAATGAAAAACTGTTTTTT. Its translation is CASSSGQPNEKLFF.

V is TRBV27 and J is TRBJ2-7; 10 nucleotides align to TRBD1. V gave up 8 bases and J gave up 0 bases; unmatched junction bases: 4. The CDR3 covers 14 residues. Germline CDR1 MNHEY, CDR2 SMNVEV (reference sequence). In nucleotides, the CDR3 is TGTGCCAGCGGCCGGACAGGGGGCTCCTACGAGCAGTACTTC. Amino acid sequence: CASGRTGGSYEQYF.

The genes are TRBV5-1 and TRBJ2-7, with 11 bases aligning to TRBD1. CDR1 is SGHRS and CDR2 is YFSETQ in the germline V gene. The CDR3 sequence is 14 residues long. V shed 4 bases and J 4 bases; nucleotides not matched to a gene: 4. Here the CDR3 DNA reads TGCGCCAGCAGCCAGGACAGGGGGCGGTACGAGCAGTACTTC. Its protein is CASSQDRGRYEQYF.

The J gene is TRBJ2-2, the V gene TRBV7-3; TRBD2 matches at 8 bases. CDR1 SGHTA and CDR2 FQGTGA come from the germline V gene. The CDR3 runs to 17 residues. J gave up 7 bases and V 2 bases, and 12 bases lay outside the gene matches. Here the CDR3 reads CASSLPAAGGPNGELFF. The CDR3 DNA follows: TGTGCCAGCAGCTTACCAGCTGCGGGGGGCCCAAACGGGGAGCTGTTTTTT.

This clone was seen a handful of times. This chain joins TRBV28 and TRBJ1-5; D unresolved. Trimming shortened V by 8 bases and J by 3 bases, and 8 bases separated the two germline ends. The CDR3 sequence is 12 residues long. Germline lookup yields CDR1 MDHEN and CDR2 SYDVKM. CDR3 region: CASCPINQPQHF. DNA of the CDR3: TGTGCCAGCTGTCCAATCAATCAGCCCCAGCATTTT. Together with reference TRBV28 and TRBJ1-5, the CDR3 gives the full variable domain: DVKVTQSSRYLVKRTGEKVFLECVQDMDHENMFWYRQDPGLGLRLIYFSYDVKMKEKGDIPEGYSVSREKKERFSLILESASTNQTSMYLCASCPINQPQHFGDGTRLSIL.

The chain joins TRBV30 to TRBJ1-1; D ambiguous. Trimming took off 4 bases at V and 10 bases at J, with 13 bases between the two ends. CDR3 size: 11 residues. Germline CDR1 is GTSNPN and CDR2 is SVGIG (reference sequence). CDR3 sequence reads: CAWKQASVAFF. Here the CDR3 DNA reads TGTGCCTGGAAACAAGCAAGCGTAGCTTTCTTT. Complete variable domain (other parts from reference TRBV30 and TRBJ1-1): SQTIHQWPATLVQPVGSPLSLECTVEGTSNPNLYWYRQAAGRGLQLLFYSVGIGQISSEVPQNLSASRPQDRQFILSSKKLLLSDSGFYLCAWKQASVAFFGQGTRLTVV.